These 14 T cell receptor beta chains originate from one sample sequenced in a study of Graves' ophthalmopathy and Graves' hyperthyroidism. The authors amplified TCR beta CDR3 regions, and they did so from RNA transcripts for repertoire sequencing. After a first-round RT-PCR with HTBI primers, a second-round multiplex PCR was run. TCRdb fed the multiplex PCR reads into MiXCR, producing one record per CDR3 protein. The sample lists some 200,000 distinct CDR3 sequences; roughly 27% were seen once. Sequences were obtained from peripheral blood. These receptors came from a man between 50 and 59 years old with Graves' ophthalmopathy.

This clonotype was counted at least ten times. This sequence joins TRBV28 and TRBJ2-2; 7 nucleotides align to TRBD2. The CDR3 spans 15 residues. From germline, CDR1 is MDHEN and CDR2 SYDVKM. Trimming removed 7 bases from V and 0 bases from J; junction bases left unmatched: 5. The CDR3 is CASTLGLANTGELFF. The CDR3 nucleotides are TGTGCCAGCACCCTAGGACTAGCGAACACCGGGGAGCTGTTTTTT.

This clonotype was detected only once. This chain connects TRBV15 to TRBJ1-6; a possible D gene is TRBD1 (6 bases). Per the germline V gene, CDR1 is LNHNV and CDR2 is YYDKDF (reference sequence). Trimming took off 0 bases at V and 11 bases at J, with 8 bases between the two ends. The CDR3 sequence is 13 residues long. The CDR3 is CATSRDRGPPLHF. The DNA for the CDR3 is TGTGCCACCAGCAGAGATCGGGGGCCACCCCTCCACTTT.

This clonotype was observed at least ten times. The chain links TRBV28 to TRBJ2-4, with D perhaps TRBD1 or TRBD2 (5 bases each). The CDR3 totals 14 residues. Germline loops: CDR1 MDHEN, CDR2 SYDVKM. With 6 bases removed from V and 0 bases from J, the gap between germline ends came to 9 bases. CDR3 amino acids: CASRGVLAKNIQYF. The CDR3 nucleotides are TGTGCCAGCAGGGGGGTACTAGCCAAAAACATTCAGTACTTC.

This clonotype was recorded many times. This chain links TRBV4-3 with TRBJ2-7; 9 bases line up with TRBD1. The ends lost 1 base at V and 2 bases at J; junction bases unmatched: 3. Germline CDR1 reads LGHNA; CDR2 reads YSLEER. CDR3 length: 15 amino acids. The CDR3 bases are TGCGCCAGCAGCCAAGGGACAGGGGTCACCTACGAGCAGTACTTC. It codes for CASSQGTGVTYEQYF.

This clonotype showed up just once. V is TRBV25-1 and J is TRBJ2-5; possibly TRBD2 for D (5 bases). The ends were cut back, 1 base at V and 4 bases at J, with 16 bases in the middle. Per germline, CDR1 MGHDK and CDR2 SYGVNS. This CDR3 is built from 16 residues. In nucleotides, the CDR3 is TGTGCCAGCAGTGAATTAAGCGGTCAATGGCGAGAGACCCAGTACTTC. Translation: CASSELSGQWRETQYF.

This clonotype has more than one count but fewer than ten. The CDR3 is CASSGDRGNTIYF. The CDR3 nucleotides are TGTGCCAGCAGTGGGGACCGTGGAAACACCATATATTTT. The gene calls are TRBV2 and TRBJ1-3, with D perhaps TRBD1 (5 bases). Germline lookup yields CDR1 SNHLY and CDR2 FYNNEI. This CDR3 spans 13 amino acids. The ends were cut back, 4 bases at V and 3 bases at J, with 7 bases in the middle.

J is TRBJ1-1 and V is TRBV6-2 or TRBV6-3; D is possibly TRBD1 (6 bases). Germline V gene lookup returns CDR1 MNHEY and CDR2 SVGEGT. The V end lost 6 bases, the J end lost 6 bases, and 17 bases lay between the germline ends. This CDR3 spans 14 amino acids. CDR3 residues: CASRTRGARAEAFF. CDR3 nucleotide sequence: TGTGCCAGCAGGACACGGGGGGCGCGGGCTGAAGCTTTCTTT.

This clonotype has at least ten counts. The chain carries TRBV7-9 and TRBJ1-3; a weak D match, TRBD1 (5 bases). CDR1 and CDR2 (germline): SEHNR, FQNEAQ (reference sequence). The CDR3 spans 15 residues. V was clipped by 6 bases and J by 0 bases, with 12 bases between them. The CDR3 DNA reads as TGTGCCAGCAGTCCGGAGGGGAGCTCTGGAAACACCATATATTTT. Translated: CASSPEGSSGNTIYF.

The rearrangement links TRBV5-1 to TRBJ2-7, with D hard to call. V was cut by 4 bases and J by 7 bases, with 12 bases left in between. Germline V CDR1 and CDR2: SGHRS, YFSETQ. CDR3 length: 12 residues. The CDR3 here is CASSLPDGEQYF. DNA for the CDR3: TGCGCCAGCAGCCTACCGGACGGAGAGCAGTACTTC.

In this sample, this clonotype turned up many times. The chain joins TRBV6-1 to TRBJ2-7; 9 nucleotides align to TRBD2. This CDR3 comprises 15 residues. The J segment lost 4 bases and the V segment lost 3 bases, leaving 7 bases of the junction unmatched. Germline CDR1 is MNHNS and CDR2 is SASEGT. CDR3 residues: CASSDRAGGPYEQYF. Written as DNA, the CDR3 is TGTGCCAGCAGTGATAGGGCGGGAGGGCCTTACGAGCAGTACTTC.

The chain uses TRBV6-1 and TRBJ1-1, with D possibly matching TRBD1 (5 bases). The V gene lost 6 bases and the J gene lost 4 bases, with 9 bases spanning the gap. This CDR3 is built from 12 residues. Per the germline V gene, CDR1 is MNHNS and CDR2 is SASEGT. The CDR3 sequence: CASRTRVTEAFF. For the CDR3, the DNA is TGTGCCAGCAGAACCAGGGTCACTGAAGCTTTCTTT.

This clonotype was seen once. The chain recombines TRBV6-2 or TRBV6-3 with TRBJ2-7, with D possibly matching TRBD2 (7 bases). The V end was cut by 8 bases, the J end by 4 bases, with 12 bases between. CDR3 size: 12 residues. The germline CDR1 and CDR2 sequences are MNHEY and SVGEGT. Here the CDR3 reads CASAGARYEQYF. In DNA, the CDR3 is TGTGCCAGCGCGGGGGCGCGGTACGAGCAGTACTTC.

The table lists this clonotype with many counts. This sequence joins TRBV4-1 and TRBJ2-7; D might be TRBD2 (5 bases). Germline assignment: CDR1 MGHRA and CDR2 YSYEKL. This CDR3 comprises 15 residues. V dropped 4 bases and J dropped 5 bases, with 18 bases sitting between them. Here the CDR3 DNA reads TGCGCCAGCAGCCGTGCCGACTATGGGGAAGACGAGCAGTACTTC. The encoded protein is CASSRADYGEDEQYF.

This clonotype was counted a single time. The chain joins TRBV28 to TRBJ2-5; tentatively, D is TRBD1 (6 bases). V was clipped by 6 bases and J by 5 bases, with 13 bases between them. Germline V gene sequence: CDR1 MDHEN, CDR2 SYDVKM. The CDR3 extends over 13 amino acids. The CDR3 loop is CASSPRGYETQYF. CDR3 DNA: TGTGCCAGCAGCCCCAGGGGATACGAGACCCAGTACTTC.